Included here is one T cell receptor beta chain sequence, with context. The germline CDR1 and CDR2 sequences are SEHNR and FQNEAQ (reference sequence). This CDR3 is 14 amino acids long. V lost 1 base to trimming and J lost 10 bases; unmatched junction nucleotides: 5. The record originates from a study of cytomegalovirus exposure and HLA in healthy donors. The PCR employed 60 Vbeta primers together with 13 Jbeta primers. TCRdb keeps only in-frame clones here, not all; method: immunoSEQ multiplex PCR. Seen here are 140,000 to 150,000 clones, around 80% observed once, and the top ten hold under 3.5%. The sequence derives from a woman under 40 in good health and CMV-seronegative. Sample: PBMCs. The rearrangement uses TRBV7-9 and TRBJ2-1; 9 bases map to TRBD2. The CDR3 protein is CASSLGAGGREQFF. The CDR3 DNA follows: TGTGCCAGCAGCTTAGGGGCGGGAGGGAGGGAGCAGTTCTTC.